This T cell receptor beta chain was sequenced for a study of blood T cells in healthy people across ages. Regarding the study as a whole: TCR beta diversity per million T cells fell roughly linearly with age.

There were healthy Caucasian individuals from Russia, aged about 6 to 95, serving as donors. The total RNA that was extracted per sample amounted to at least 5 micrograms. Combining a sample-barcoded 5' primer with a J-beta primer mix, a second PCR ran for about 7 to 11 cycles. Tagging of each cDNA molecule was performed by a template-switch adaptor with 12 random nucleotides. TCRdb reprocessed the 5' RACE reads with MiXCR, giving one entry per CDR3 protein. The table records roughly 2 million distinct CDR3 sequences, about 50% of them present only once. From germline, CDR1 is MNHNY and CDR2 SVGAGI (reference sequence). V was shortened by 6 bases and J by 9 bases, with 15 bases between the two germline ends. The CDR3 has 14 amino acids. Regarding this clonotype: Antigen unknown.

This sequence originates from a woman aged 40 to 50 in good health. V is TRBV6-6 and J is TRBJ1-6; D perhaps matches TRBD1 (5 bases). The sequencing sample was made of blood. CDR3 residues: CASSSGATSSPLHF. The CDR3 DNA reads TGTGCCAGCAGCTCTGGGGCGACGTCTTCACCCCTCCACTTT.